This TCR beta chain was captured by sequencing in a study of T cell responses to AZD1222 COVID-19 vaccine (dated by TCRdb to about 2021). Study-level background: AZD1222 recipients with second doses at about 4 weeks or about 12 weeks were pooled, because spike-specific TCR depth and breadth did not differ between schedules. A total of 233 trial participants underwent TCR sequencing, of whom 207 had received two doses of AZD1222 and about 25 had received two doses of the MenACWY control vaccine. Trial participants were enrolled by age into subgroups of 18-55, 56-69 and 70-plus years, and around 150, 28 and 57 TCR-sequenced participants, respectively, were included in these subgroups. General study outcomes and caveats: Conclusions about previously exposed vaccinees are limited because only five to seven AZD1222 recipients were SARS-CoV-2 seropositive at baseline. A significant rise in spike-specific TCR breadth and depth was observed after two AZD1222 doses relative to day 0 and relative to MenACWY recipients. Participants were mostly white British, with more females than males. The authors suggested clonal diversity may have been underestimated. Reportedly, almost half of the unique spike-specific TCRs recognized epitopes lying outside the regions that are mutated in the B.1.351 and B.1.1.7 variants. The vaccine-associated CD4 TCRs covered the entire spike protein, and the dominant responses fell in regions 160-218 and 743-854. The 56-69-year group was small, and its depth increase did not reach significance, likely because of low power. No day 14 peak-response samples were available, so repertoires were characterized only after the peak T cell response.

Of note for this clone: What this receptor recognizes is not known. No base qualities exist here, and no much larger clone lies one base off it.

The CDR3 regions of human TCRbeta chains were analyzed by immunosequencing. In the paper's pipeline: TCRs in the repertoires were matched against a reference library of SARS-CoV-2-specific TCRs that had been generated with the MIRA antigen-specificity platform. Breadth meant the fraction of unique TCRs that were SARS-CoV-2-associated, whereas depth meant the fraction of total T cells that were SARS-CoV-2-associated. Each spike-specific TCR was assigned to its reactive spike region and to a CD4 or CD8 class using the MIRA data. Log10-transformed breadth and depth values were compared by one-way ANOVA with Sidak's multiple comparisons tests. TCRdb took this table from immuneACCESS and kept in-frame rearrangements with V and J called. Such tables lack part of the clones; where checked against another copy, unresolved V genes explain under half of the gap, and the rest is unexplained. Clonal size and the V and J genes are those of that table, whereas D and trimming came from the DNA. In all, the sample holds 90,000 to 120,000 clones, and approximately 90% of those were seen once. The ten largest clones capture 22% of the sample.

The sample's time point, from its label and the paper: baseline before first vaccination. The vaccinee samples were drawn from two UK trials, COV001 and COV002, one of which was a single-blind randomized controlled phase 2/3 trial testing AZD1222 (ChAdOx1 nCoV-19) in healthy adults. Trial participant PBMC samples were collected at day 0 and day 28 after the second dose for TCRbeta chain sequencing. For this chain, trimming is 5 bases at the V end and 4 bases at the J end, and the number of junction bases without a gene match is 12. From a lookup of the germline V gene, CDR1 and CDR2 are SGHVS and FNYEAQ. Including the terminal cysteine and phenylalanine, the CDR3 comprises 17 residues. Of all the DNA, just the CDR3 is kept, 51 bases in frame from base 1.

This chain joins TRBV7-6 to TRBJ1-1; 11 bases in the middle match TRBD1. The sequence was obtained from an adult in good health. Material: peripheral blood, obtained on day 0 of AZD1222 vaccination. The DNA sequence is as follows: TGTGCCAGCAGCATACTCCGGGACAGGGGGAACGGCACTGAAGCTTTCTTT. Its coded protein is CASSILRDRGNGTEAFF.